This T cell receptor (beta chain) was found in a study of blood T cell repertoires in COVID-19. Study in general: Italy, Spain and the United States were the sources of the convalescent and acute COVID-19 samples. PBMCs, B-cell-depleted T cells, or T cells provided the cDNA or gDNA that made up the material.

In the original analysis: Scientists estimated how many nucleated cells there were by amplifying reference gene primers. TCRdb's table, derived via immunoSEQ multiplex PCR, lists solely in-frame clones and lacks some. V and J calls and clone size come straight from that table; D and trimming were deduced from the DNA. The table has 60,000 to 70,000 clones, 74% seen once. Germline V gene lookup returns CDR1 MDHEN and CDR2 SYDVKM. This CDR3 region has 12 residues. V lost 5 bases, J lost 8 bases, and 7 bases lay in between. This chain uses TRBV28 with TRBJ2-6; no firm D call. The specimen sequenced was peripheral blood. The sequence came from a woman aged 80 or over with acute or convalescent COVID-19. The chain's CDR3 is CASSIGSNVLTF. The DNA for the CDR3 is TGTGCCAGCAGTATCGGTTCCAACGTCCTGACTTTC.